Listed here are 2 T cell receptor beta chains from one sample, sequenced in a study of cytomegalovirus exposure and HLA in healthy donors. The PCR ran on 60 Vbeta and 13 Jbeta primers. Only in-frame clones appear in the TCRdb table, and some are missing; sequencing was by immunoSEQ multiplex PCR. In the table there are around 150,000 clones, 68% of which are singletons. The sample consisted of PBMCs. The receptors shown here come from a woman aged 35 to 49 in good health and CMV-seropositive.

The rearrangement uses TRBV19 and TRBJ2-2, with D possibly matching TRBD2 (6 bases). Deletions cut 1 base from V and 2 bases from J, with 14 bases between. The CDR3 spans 17 residues. Germline-derived CDR1 and CDR2 are LNHDA and SQIVND (reference sequence). The CDR3, as DNA: TGTGCCAGTAGTATAGGATGGGCTAGCGATAACACCGGGGAGCTGTTTTTT. Translated: CASSIGWASDNTGELFF.

The chain uses TRBV9 and TRBJ1-2; 7 positions agree with TRBD1. The V and J ends lost 4 bases and 3 bases, in that order; junction bases with no gene match: 9. The CDR3 runs to 15 residues. Germline V gene sequence: CDR1 SGDLS, CDR2 YYNGEE. In DNA, the CDR3 is TGTGCCAGCAGCCCGACATCCGACAGGGACTATGGCTACACCTTC. Its protein product is CASSPTSDRDYGYTF. Full variable domain (rest looked up from reference TRBV9 and TRBJ1-2): DSGVTQTPKHLITATGQRVTLRCSPRSGDLSVYWYQQSLDQGLQFLIQYYNGEERAKGNILERFSAQQFPDLHSELNLSSLELGDSALYFCASSPTSDRDYGYTFGSGTRLTVV.